Following are 24 T cell receptor beta chains from one sample sequenced in a study of T cell repertoires in cytomegalovirus infection. The antigens of these receptors remain unknown. TCRdb analysed the reads with MiXCR anew, one entry per CDR3 protein. The sample shows fewer than 650,000 distinct CDR3 sequences, almost 40% of them seen only once. The specimen was cultured PBMCs, collected from culture after CMV antigen stimulation. These receptors originate from a human donor in good health (CMV status not recorded). Some clones in this sample may be carry-over from other donors' samples.

The genes are TRBV5-3 and TRBJ2-1; a weak D match, TRBD2 (5 bases). TRBV5-3 is an open reading frame whose function is uncertain. This CDR3 comprises 16 residues. Trimming left V 8 bases short and J 0 bases short, with 18 bases between. The CDR3 bases are TGTGCCAGCAGCGGAGCAGGCGAAAGCTCCTACAATGAGCAGTTCTTC. It specifies CASSGAGESSYNEQFF.

This clonotype was observed many times. V and J are TRBV7-2 and TRBJ2-7; D not certain. The germline CDR1 and CDR2 sequences are SGHTA and FQGNSA. The CDR3 covers 13 residues. Deletions cut 5 bases from V and 7 bases from J, with 15 bases between. The CDR3 coding sequence is TGTGCCAGCAGCCCTCGAATACGTGGGGAGCAGTACTTC. Translation gives CASSPRIRGEQYF.

This sequence joins TRBV7-2 and TRBJ2-7, with TRBD2 identical over 9 bases. CDR1 is SGHTA, CDR2 FQGNSA, per germline. V lost 5 bases to trimming and J lost 0 bases; unmatched junction nucleotides: 5. The CDR3 covers 15 residues. This CDR3 reads CASSPSGKLSYEQYF. In DNA form, the CDR3 reads TGTGCCAGCAGCCCTAGCGGGAAACTCTCCTACGAGCAGTACTTC. Complete variable domain (other parts from reference TRBV7-2 and TRBJ2-7): GAGVSQSPSNKVTEKGKDVELRCDPISGHTALYWYRQSLGQGLEFLIYFQGNSAPDKSGLPSDRFSAERTGGSVSTLTIQRTQQEDSAVYLCASSPSGKLSYEQYFGPGTRLTVT.

The genes are TRBV4-1 and TRBJ2-3, with D tentatively TRBD1 (6 bases). Germline CDR1 and CDR2: MGHRA and YSYEKL. Trimming pared 1 base from V and 1 base from J, leaving 9 bases between. The CDR3 totals 15 residues. The CDR3 protein is CASSQVGQRTDTQYF. The CDR3 DNA reads TGCGCCAGCAGCCAAGTTGGACAGCGCACAGATACGCAGTATTTT.

V and J are TRBV10-3 and TRBJ1-5, with 7 bases lining up with TRBD1. J was trimmed by 0 bases and V by 3 bases; bases with no gene match: 8. The germline CDR1 and CDR2 sequences are ENHRY and SYGVKD. The CDR3 contains 17 residues. For the CDR3, the DNA is TGTGCCATCAGTGAAGCGACAGGGAGAGATAGCAATCAGCCCCAGCATTTT. This codes for CAISEATGRDSNQPQHF.

The table lists this clonotype with a few counts. The chain uses TRBV6-1 and TRBJ2-7; 9 nucleotides match TRBD1. CDR1 is MNHNS and CDR2 is SASEGT in the germline V gene. The CDR3 contains 18 residues. Losses at the gene ends were 6 bases for V and 7 bases for J; bases not matched to a gene: 22. DNA of the CDR3: TGTGCCAGCAGGCCGGACAGGGGTACGAATCGGATTTTTGGGGAGCAGTACTTC. Translation gives CASRPDRGTNRIFGEQYF.

There are a few counts of this clonotype. The J gene is TRBJ2-2, the V gene TRBV7-2; TRBD2 matches at 14 bases. Germline loops: CDR1 SGHTA, CDR2 FQGNSA. Unmatched junction bases numbered 10, after V lost 6 bases and J lost 7 bases. This CDR3 comprises 17 residues. CDR3 in DNA: TGTGCCAGCAGTCCGACTAGCGGGGGGGCCCTGGTCGGGGAGCTGTTTTTT. Residues: CASSPTSGGALVGELFF.

CDR3 in amino acids: CSALGHRGGGYTF. The CDR3 DNA follows: TGCAGCGCCCTGGGGCACAGGGGAGGTGGCTACACCTTC. The chain is built from TRBV29-1 and TRBJ1-2; 7 positions agree with TRBD1. CDR1 is SQVTM and CDR2 is ANQGSEA in the germline V gene. V lost 7 bases and J lost 7; bases outside the gene matches: 12. The CDR3 is 13 amino acids.

This chain connects TRBV27 to TRBJ1-5; a weak D match, TRBD1 (5 bases). The CDR3 runs to 16 residues. Germline CDR1 reads MNHEY; CDR2 reads SMNVEV (reference sequence). V was shortened by 7 bases and J by 0 bases, with 16 bases between the two germline ends. This CDR3 reads CASIQSRTPSNQPQHF. The CDR3 DNA reads TGTGCCAGCATCCAGTCCCGGACACCTAGCAATCAGCCCCAGCATTTT.

CDR3 sequence: CASSRGSKKETQYF. In nucleotides, the CDR3 is TGTGCCAGTTCCAGGGGATCCAAGAAAGAGACCCAGTACTTC. The rearrangement links TRBV19 to TRBJ2-5; D is perhaps TRBD1 (6 bases). Germline-derived CDR1 and CDR2 are LNHDA and SQIVND (reference sequence). With 8 bases removed from V and 3 bases from J, the gap between germline ends came to 16 bases. CDR3 length equals 14 residues. The full variable domain, completed using reference TRBV19 and TRBJ2-5, is DGGITQSPKYLFRKEGQNVTLSCEQNLNHDAMYWYRQDPGQGLRLIYYSQIVNDFQKGDIAEGYSVSREKKESFPLTVTSAQKNPTAFYLCASSRGSKKETQYFGPGTRLLVL.

The rearrangement uses TRBV24-1 and TRBJ2-1; maybe TRBD2 (5 bases). V was cut by 9 bases and J by 5 bases, with 10 bases left in between. Germline CDR1 and CDR2: KGHDR and SFDVKD. The CDR3 consists of 12 residues. The CDR3 loop reads CATSSGNNEQFF. The CDR3 coding sequence is TGTGCCACCTCTTCGGGGAACAATGAGCAGTTCTTC.

This sequence joins TRBV6-9 and TRBJ2-7; 9 bases align to TRBD1. The CDR3 contains 16 residues. Trimming at V came to 4 bases and at J to 2 bases, leaving 9 bases not matched to a gene. Germline CDR1 and CDR2: MNHGY and SVAAGI. This CDR3 reads CASSCPFWDRAYEQYF. The CDR3, as DNA: TGTGCCAGCAGTTGCCCCTTCTGGGACAGGGCCTACGAGCAGTACTTC.

This clonotype turned up a few times. The rearrangement uses TRBV12-3 or TRBV12-4 and TRBJ1-2; D remains ambiguous. The CDR3 runs to 13 residues. Trimming took off 1 base at V and 4 bases at J, with 7 bases between the two ends. DNA of the CDR3: TGTGCCAGCAGTTTAGGGTATGGCTATGGCTACACCTTC. Protein product: CASSLGYGYGYTF.

The CDR3 sequence is CASSPLAGFTDTQYF. For the CDR3, the DNA is TGTGCCAGCAGCCCACTAGCGGGCTTCACGGATACGCAGTATTTT. V usage is TRBV7-2 and J usage is TRBJ2-3, with 9 bases lining up with TRBD2. In germline, CDR1 is SGHTA, CDR2 FQGNSA. V lost 5 bases to trimming and J lost 6 bases; unmatched junction nucleotides: 9. There are 15 residues in the CDR3.

The CDR3 here is CASSSPPGEKLFF. CDR3 sequence (DNA): TGTGCCAGCAGTTCCCCCCCTGGTGAAAAACTGTTTTTT. The chain combines TRBV12-3 or TRBV12-4 with TRBJ1-4; no firm D call. The CDR3 has 13 residues. V was cut by 4 bases and J by 7 bases, with 10 bases left in between.

This clonotype was detected only a few times. The gene calls are TRBV12-3 or TRBV12-4 and TRBJ2-1; a weak D match, TRBD2 (5 bases). The V end was cut by 0 bases, the J end by 11 bases, with 11 bases between. This CDR3 spans 13 amino acids. CDR3 region: CASSLAAGEKQFF. The CDR3 nucleotides are TGTGCCAGCAGTTTAGCGGCCGGGGAGAAGCAGTTCTTC.

This chain uses TRBV2 with TRBJ2-3; D gene uncertain. V gave up 7 bases and J gave up 0 bases, with 8 bases separating them. This CDR3 has 13 amino acids. CDR1 is SNHLY, CDR2 FYNNEI, per germline. CDR3 sequence: CASKRRSTDTQYF. The CDR3 DNA follows: TGTGCCAGCAAGAGACGGAGCACAGATACGCAGTATTTT.

V is TRBV7-6 and J is TRBJ2-7; TRBD1 agrees at 7 bases. Germline-derived CDR1 and CDR2 are SGHVS and FNYEAQ. The CDR3 totals 13 residues. V trimming: 6 bases; J trimming: 6 bases; junction bases outside the gene matches: 8. The CDR3 protein is CASRNGQVVEQYF. The DNA for the CDR3 is TGTGCCAGCAGAAATGGACAGGTAGTCGAGCAGTACTTC.

This sequence joins TRBV19 and TRBJ1-5, with no clear D. V lost 3 bases to trimming and J lost 7 bases, with 4 bases between them. The CDR3 has 11 amino acids. The germline CDR1 and CDR2 sequences are LNHDA and SQIVND (reference sequence). CDR3 protein: CASSISQPQHF. In DNA, the CDR3 is TGTGCCAGTAGTATTAGCCAGCCCCAGCATTTT.

This clonotype has a count of ten or more. CDR3 coding DNA: TGTGCCAGCAGTTTATATGCGAACACCGGGGAGCTGTTTTTT. Its translation is CASSLYANTGELFF. The gene calls are TRBV11-2 and TRBJ2-2; no firm D call. CDR1 is SGHAT, CDR2 FQNNGV, per germline. Trimming cost V 6 bases and J 0 bases, with 8 bases left between them. The length of the CDR3 is 14 residues.

J is TRBJ2-1 and V is TRBV12-3 or TRBV12-4; no reliable D call. The CDR3 extends over 16 amino acids. The V end lost 3 bases, the J end lost 6 bases, and 18 bases lay between the germline ends. The CDR3 sequence is CASSLRRSAFGNEQFF. The CDR3 DNA sequence: TGTGCCAGCAGTTTGAGGCGTAGTGCCTTTGGCAATGAGCAGTTCTTC.

The count of this clonotype is one. V gene TRBV7-9 combines with J gene TRBJ2-4; 12 bases agree with TRBD2. The CDR3 is 17 residues long. The germline V gene encodes CDR1 SEHNR and CDR2 FQNEAQ (reference sequence). J was trimmed by 3 bases and V by 4 bases; bases with no gene match: 7. The CDR3 DNA sequence: TGTGCCAGCAGCTCAACCTCTAGCGGGGGGGTCAAAAACATTCAGTACTTC. Encoded protein: CASSSTSSGGVKNIQYF.

This chain joins TRBV5-1 and TRBJ1-6; unclear D gene. The CDR3 has 15 amino acids. Germline V CDR1 and CDR2: SGHRS, YFSETQ. Trimming left V 0 bases short and J 9 bases short, with 13 bases between. In DNA, the CDR3 is TGCGCCAGCAGCTTGGGCCGCCCTTTATTTTCACCCCTCCACTTT. It is translated as CASSLGRPLFSPLHF.

The chain couples TRBV20-1 to TRBJ2-3; 10 bases map to TRBD2. The CDR3 is 13 residues long. V shed 5 bases, J shed 4 bases, and the junction held 3 bases outside the gene matches. Looked up from germline, CDR1 is DFQATT and CDR2 is SNEGSKA (reference sequence). CDR3 nucleotide sequence: TGCAGTGCTCCCGGGACTAGCGCAGATACGCAGTATTTT. This codes for CSAPGTSADTQYF.